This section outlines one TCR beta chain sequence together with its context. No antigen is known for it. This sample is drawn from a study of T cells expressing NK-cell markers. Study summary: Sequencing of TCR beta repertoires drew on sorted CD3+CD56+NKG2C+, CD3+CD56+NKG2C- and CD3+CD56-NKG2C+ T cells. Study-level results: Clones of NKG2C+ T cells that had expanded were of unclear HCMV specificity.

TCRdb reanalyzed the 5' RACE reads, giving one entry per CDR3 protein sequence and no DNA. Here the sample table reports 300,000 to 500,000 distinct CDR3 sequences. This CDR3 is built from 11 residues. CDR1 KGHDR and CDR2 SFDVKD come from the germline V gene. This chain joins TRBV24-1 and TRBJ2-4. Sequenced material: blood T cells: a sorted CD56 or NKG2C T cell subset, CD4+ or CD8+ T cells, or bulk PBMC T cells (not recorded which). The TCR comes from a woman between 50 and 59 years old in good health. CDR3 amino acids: CATSDHLRQYF.